A single sample is the source of the 24 T cell receptor beta chains below, sequenced in a study of regulatory T cells in long-lasting Graves disease. Time point indicated: newly diagnosed GD, antithyroid drugs for less than 3 months. Generation of the TCR library employed RNA extracted from PBMCs. Library construction for TCR beta used iRepertoire HTBI primers and Arm-PCR of CDR3 regions. TCRdb used MiXCR to reprocess the multiplex PCR reads, holding one entry per CDR3 protein. The sample has over 500,000 distinct CDR3 sequences, roughly 15% seen once; the top ten hold about 18%. This same sample was also taken into another study, of T cells in Graves' hyperthyroidism and ophthalmopathy.

The sample in question was peripheral blood mononuclear cells (PBMCs), obtained at new diagnosis, from a patient treated with antithyroid drugs. The receptors shown here come from a woman in her twenties or thirties with Graves disease.

The chain employs TRBV15 and TRBJ1-4; 7 nucleotides agree with TRBD1. The V gene end was trimmed by 7 bases and the J gene end by 4 bases; junction bases not matched to a gene: 15. This CDR3 has 17 amino acids. Germline V gives CDR1 LNHNV, CDR2 YYDKDF (reference sequence). The chain's CDR3 is CATTDRVEVLGNEKLFF. CDR3 DNA sequence: TGTGCCACCACTGACAGGGTCGAGGTGCTAGGTAATGAAAAACTGTTTTTT.

CDR3 sequence: CSANNWDGETQYF. The CDR3 DNA reads TGCAGTGCTAACAACTGGGACGGGGAGACCCAGTACTTC. The V and J genes are TRBV20-1 and TRBJ2-5; perhaps D is TRBD1 or TRBD2 (5 bases each). The CDR3 covers 13 residues. Trimming removed 4 bases at V and 5 bases at J, with 14 bases between. Per the germline V gene, CDR1 is DFQATT and CDR2 is SNEGSKA (reference sequence).

The V and J genes are TRBV7-2 and TRBJ1-2; the D gene is possibly TRBD1 (6 bases). V lost 5 bases to trimming and J lost 5 bases, with 21 bases between them. CDR3 length: 16 amino acids. Germline CDR1 reads SGHTA; CDR2 reads FQGNSA. CDR3: CASSPLPTGSEYGYTF. The CDR3 DNA follows: TGTGCCAGCAGCCCCCTACCGACAGGATCGGAGTATGGCTACACCTTC.

The CDR3 sequence: CASSLVAGVNGELFF. The CDR3 coding sequence is TGTGCCAGCAGCTTAGTGGCGGGGGTGAACGGGGAGCTGTTTTTT. The chain combines TRBV7-2 with TRBJ2-2; 7 nucleotides match TRBD2. Germline loops: CDR1 SGHTA, CDR2 FQGNSA. The CDR3 consists of 15 residues. The V and J ends lost 1 base and 7 bases, in that order; junction bases with no gene match: 6.

This clonotype was seen many times. The chain uses TRBV2 and TRBJ2-7; TRBD1 matches 9 bases. The V segment lost 1 base and the J segment 2 bases; nucleotides outside the gene matches: 0. Per germline, CDR1 SNHLY and CDR2 FYNNEI. This CDR3 comprises 14 residues. In nucleotides, the CDR3 is TGTGCCAGCAGTGAAGGACAGGGGGCCTACGAGCAGTACTTC. Its protein is CASSEGQGAYEQYF.

The V and J genes are TRBV28 and TRBJ1-5, with 7 bases identical to TRBD1. After removal of 6 bases from V and 1 base from J, the junction contained 6 bases not matched to a gene. This CDR3 has 15 amino acids. Germline V gene sequence: CDR1 MDHEN, CDR2 SYDVKM. The CDR3 spells CASRQGMVSNQPQHF. CDR3 bases: TGTGCCAGCAGACAGGGGATGGTGAGCAATCAGCCCCAGCATTTT.

The rearrangement uses TRBV5-4 and TRBJ1-1; D is uncertain. There are 14 residues in the CDR3. V gave up 5 bases and J gave up 5 bases, with 16 bases separating them. CDR1 and CDR2 (germline): SGHNT, YYREEE (reference sequence). For the CDR3, the DNA is TGTGCCAGCAGTATTCGTTGGGGAGGGACTGAAGCTTTCTTT. It encodes CASSIRWGGTEAFF.

This clonotype was picked up a small number of times. Relative to the germline gene, one junction end is altered; a read error may explain this. The chain is built from TRBV6-9 and TRBJ1-2, with 7 bases aligning to TRBD1. This CDR3 contains 16 residues. Germline assignment: CDR1 MNHGY and CDR2 SVAAGI. The CDR3 DNA reads as TGTGCCAGCAGTTACTGGACAGGATCTGGATCGTATGGTTACACCTTC. Translating gives CASSYWTGSGSYGYTF.

There are many counts of this clonotype. The chain is built from TRBV6-5 and TRBJ1-3, with TRBD1 as a possible D gene (5 bases). This CDR3 is built from 14 residues. Deletions cut 2 bases from V and 4 bases from J, with 9 bases between. CDR1 is MNHEY and CDR2 is SVGAGI in the germline V gene. The CDR3 protein is CASSYVAGGNTIYF. DNA of the CDR3: TGTGCCAGCAGTTACGTGGCAGGGGGAAACACCATATATTTT.

The J gene is TRBJ2-1, the V gene TRBV7-2, with 10 bases aligning to TRBD2. Germline-derived CDR1 and CDR2 are SGHTA and FQGNSA. Losses at the gene ends were 5 bases for V and 7 bases for J; bases not matched to a gene: 11. The CDR3 is made up of 16 amino acids. DNA of the CDR3: TGTGCCAGCAGCACCCAAGCGGGAGGGGGGGTAAATGAGCAGTTCTTC. Its translation: CASSTQAGGGVNEQFF.

This clonotype was recorded at least ten times. The V call is TRBV30, the J call TRBJ1-2; TRBD1 might be the D (5 bases). This CDR3 has 13 residues. Per the germline V gene, CDR1 is GTSNPN and CDR2 is SVGIG (reference sequence). V lost 3 bases to trimming and J lost 4 bases, with 12 bases between them. The CDR3: CAWRPDRLYGYTF. In nucleotides, the CDR3 is TGTGCCTGGAGGCCCGACAGACTCTATGGCTACACCTTC.

As regards this clonotype: The junction differs from germline at one of its ends, possibly a read error. The chain joins TRBV11-2 to TRBJ1-2; no reliable D call. CDR1 and CDR2 (germline): SGHAT, FQNNGV. The CDR3 sequence is 13 residues long. CDR3 sequence: CVSSSQANYGYTF. The CDR3 DNA sequence: TGTGTCAGCAGCTCGCAAGCTAACTATGGCTACACCTTC.

This clonotype has a single count. The chain recombines TRBV10-2 with TRBJ2-7, with TRBD2 matching 8 bases. The CDR3 is 15 amino acids. Germline V lookup: CDR1 WSHSY, CDR2 SAAADI. J gave up 3 bases and V 0 bases, and 4 bases lay outside the gene matches. In DNA, the CDR3 is TGCGCCAGCAGTGAGTCTGGCGGGAGGAACTACGAGCAGTACTTC. Amino acid sequence: CASSESGGRNYEQYF.

V gene TRBV7-2 combines with J gene TRBJ2-5; 9 positions match TRBD1. Trimming removed 8 bases from V and 5 bases from J; junction bases left unmatched: 9. Germline loops: CDR1 SGHTA, CDR2 FQGNSA. CDR3 size: 14 residues. The CDR3 DNA reads as TGTGCCAGCCTCCGGGACAGGGTAGGGGAGACCCAGTACTTC. It specifies CASLRDRVGETQYF.

The V and J genes are TRBV5-1 and TRBJ1-6, with D possibly being TRBD1 (5 bases). The CDR3 runs 14 residues. Germline V gene sequence: CDR1 SGHRS, CDR2 YFSETQ. The V and J ends lost 4 bases and 7 bases respectively, with 12 bases between them. CDR3 in amino acids: CASSDGRGNSPLHF. CDR3 DNA sequence: TGCGCCAGCAGCGACGGACGGGGGAATTCACCCCTCCACTTT.

This clonotype was found many times. The V and J genes are TRBV28 and TRBJ1-1; D unresolved. The V end was cut by 2 bases, the J end by 1 base, with 5 bases between. Germline CDR1 reads MDHEN; CDR2 reads SYDVKM. The CDR3 is 13 residues long. CDR3 DNA sequence: TGTGCCAGCAGTTTACCGTGGAACACTGAAGCTTTCTTT. This sequence encodes CASSLPWNTEAFF. Filled out from reference TRBV28 and TRBJ1-1, the complete variable domain reads DVKVTQSSRYLVKRTGEKVFLECVQDMDHENMFWYRQDPGLGLRLIYFSYDVKMKEKGDIPEGYSVSREKKERFSLILESASTNQTSMYLCASSLPWNTEAFFGQGTRLTVV.

This clonotype was seen ten or more times. This sequence joins TRBV20-1 and TRBJ1-1; the D gene is possibly TRBD1 (5 bases). This CDR3 is 13 amino acids long. Deletions cut 5 bases from V and 4 bases from J, with 14 bases between. Germline CDR1 DFQATT, CDR2 SNEGSKA (reference sequence). DNA for the CDR3: TGCAGTGCTCGCAGGGATTTGGGCACTGAAGCTTTCTTT. Protein: CSARRDLGTEAFF.

This chain links TRBV6-1 with TRBJ1-6; the D is unclear. This CDR3 has 19 residues. Germline CDR1 and CDR2: MNHNS and SASEGT. Deletions cut 6 bases from V and 7 bases from J, with 28 bases between. The CDR3 sequence: CASSSLAGSNPNGNSPLHF. The DNA of the CDR3 is TGTGCCAGCAGCTCGTTGGCAGGTTCCAACCCGAACGGGAATTCACCCCTCCACTTT.

This clonotype was seen many times. CDR3 loop: CASSSLGSKGMRGYTF. In DNA, the CDR3 is TGTGCCAGCAGTTCCCTCGGCTCGAAGGGGATGAGAGGCTACACCTTC. This chain links TRBV27 with TRBJ1-2; D perhaps matches TRBD1 (5 bases). The germline V and J ends were trimmed by 4 bases and 8 bases, with 23 bases remaining between them. This CDR3 has 16 amino acids. Germline CDR1 and CDR2: MNHEY and SMNVEV (reference sequence).

This sequence joins TRBV19 and TRBJ2-4; D gene unclear. Germline V gene data show CDR1 as LNHDA and CDR2 as SQIVND (reference sequence). V lost 5 bases and J 6 bases, leaving 17 bases between the germline ends. This CDR3 is 15 amino acids long. The CDR3 protein is CASSLTPQVGNIQYF. CDR3 nucleotides: TGTGCCAGTAGTCTGACCCCCCAAGTGGGAAACATTCAGTACTTC.

This clonotype was found a few times. CDR3 in amino acids: CASSPQGQYFSGNTIYF. The DNA for the CDR3 is TGTGCCAGCAGTCCCCAAGGACAGTATTTCTCTGGAAACACCATATATTTT. The chain links TRBV2 to TRBJ1-3, with D perhaps matching TRBD1 (6 bases). V was clipped by 5 bases and J by 0 bases, with 17 bases between them. Germline values: CDR1 SNHLY, CDR2 FYNNEI. CDR3 length: 17 residues. Drawing the rest from reference TRBV2 and TRBJ1-3, the complete variable domain is EPEVTQTPSHQVTQMGQEVILRCVPISNHLYFYWYRQILGQKVEFLVSFYNNEISEKSEIFDDQFSVERPDGSNFTLKIRSTKLEDSAMYFCASSPQGQYFSGNTIYFGEGSWLTVV.

This clonotype occurred many times. The gene calls are TRBV12-3 or TRBV12-4 and TRBJ2-7; D gene uncertain. Trimming cost V 5 bases and J 2 bases, with 16 bases left between them. The CDR3 has 15 amino acids. CDR3 amino acids: CASSRNPDQTYEQYF. CDR3 nucleotide sequence: TGTGCCAGCAGTCGAAATCCGGACCAAACCTACGAGCAGTACTTC.

This chain connects TRBV4-1 to TRBJ1-4; D ambiguous. Germline V gene data show CDR1 as MGHRA and CDR2 as YSYEKL. Trimming took 0 bases from V and 8 from J, leaving 13 bases between them. The CDR3 runs to 15 residues. As DNA, the CDR3 is TGCGCCAGCAGCCAAGATGGGCATGCGGAGGAAAAACTGTTTTTT. Its protein is CASSQDGHAEEKLFF.

This clonotype was seen ten or more times. This chain joins TRBV28 and TRBJ1-4; possibly TRBD1 for D (5 bases). In germline, CDR1 is MDHEN, CDR2 SYDVKM. The CDR3 is 13 amino acids. Trimming left V 6 bases short and J 8 bases short, with 13 bases between. For the CDR3, the DNA is TGTGCCAGCAGCCGAGGGGACTTCGAAAAACTGTTTTTT. It translates to CASSRGDFEKLFF.